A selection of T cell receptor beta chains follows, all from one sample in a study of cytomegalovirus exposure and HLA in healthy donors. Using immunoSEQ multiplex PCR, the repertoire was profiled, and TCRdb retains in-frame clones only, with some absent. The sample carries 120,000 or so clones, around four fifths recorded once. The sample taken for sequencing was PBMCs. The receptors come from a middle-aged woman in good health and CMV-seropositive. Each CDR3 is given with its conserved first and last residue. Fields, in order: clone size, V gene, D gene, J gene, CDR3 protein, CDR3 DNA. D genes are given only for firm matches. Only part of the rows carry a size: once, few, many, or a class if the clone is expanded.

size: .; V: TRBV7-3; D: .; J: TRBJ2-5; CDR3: CASSLWAGPQETQYF; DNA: TGTGCCAGCAGCTTATGGGCGGGCCCCCAAGAGACCCAGTACTTC
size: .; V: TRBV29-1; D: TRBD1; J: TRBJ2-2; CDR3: CSAGTGVSTGELFF; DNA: TGCAGCGCTGGGACAGGGGTATCCACCGGGGAGCTGTTTTTT
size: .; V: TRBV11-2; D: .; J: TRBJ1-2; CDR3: CASSFSGRTYGYTF; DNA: TGTGCCAGCAGCTTCTCCGGGAGAACCTATGGCTACACCTTC
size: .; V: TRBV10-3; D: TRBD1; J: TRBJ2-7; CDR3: CALSGGYEQYF; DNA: TGTGCCCTGTCAGGGGGCTACGAGCAGTACTTC
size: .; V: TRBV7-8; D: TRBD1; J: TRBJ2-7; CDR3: CASSTGTGHPYEQYF; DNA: TGTGCCAGCAGCACTGGGACAGGGCACCCCTACGAGCAGTACTTC
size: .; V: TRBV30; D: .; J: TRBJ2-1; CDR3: CAWSRGSEQFF; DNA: TGTGCCTGGAGTCGTGGGAGTGAGCAGTTCTTC
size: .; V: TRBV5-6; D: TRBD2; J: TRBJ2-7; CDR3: CASSFPAGGGAYEQYF; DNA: TGTGCCAGCAGCTTCCCAGCGGGGGGGGGAGCGTACGAGCAGTACTTC
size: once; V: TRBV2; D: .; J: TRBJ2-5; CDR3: CATSGTGRETQYF; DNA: TGTGCCACCTCCGGAACAGGGCGAGAGACCCAGTACTTC
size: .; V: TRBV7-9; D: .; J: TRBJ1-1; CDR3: CSSSPHTDILDTEAFF; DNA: TGTTCCAGCAGCCCACACACCGACATTTTAGACACTGAAGCTTTCTTT
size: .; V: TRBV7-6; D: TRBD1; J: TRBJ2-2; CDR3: CASSLTPGQGWAGELFF; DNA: TGTGCCAGCAGCTTAACTCCCGGACAGGGTTGGGCCGGGGAGCTGTTTTTT
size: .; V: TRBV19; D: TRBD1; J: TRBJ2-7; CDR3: CASSSQADRNEQYF; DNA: TGTGCCAGTAGTTCCCAGGCGGACAGGAACGAGCAGTACTTC
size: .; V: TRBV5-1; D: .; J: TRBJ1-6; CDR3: CASSLDGLKNSPLHF; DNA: TGCGCCAGCAGCTTGGACGGTCTGAAGAATTCACCCCTCCACTTT
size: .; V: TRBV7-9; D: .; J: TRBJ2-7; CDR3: CASSERYEQYF; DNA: TGTGCCAGCAGCGAACGGTACGAGCAGTACTTC
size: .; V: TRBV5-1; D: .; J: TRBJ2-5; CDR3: CASSLDISYKTQYF; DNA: TGCGCCAGCAGCTTGGACATCTCGTACAAGACCCAGTACTTC
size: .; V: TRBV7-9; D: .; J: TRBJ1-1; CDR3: CASSLGAGTEAFF; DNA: TGTGCCAGCAGCTTAGGGGCAGGAACTGAAGCTTTCTTT
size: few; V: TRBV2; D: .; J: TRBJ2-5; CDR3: CASSLDRDQETQYF; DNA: TGTGCCAGCAGCCTCGACAGAGACCAAGAGACCCAGTACTTC
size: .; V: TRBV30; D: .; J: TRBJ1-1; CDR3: CAWSAVQNTEAFF; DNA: TGTGCCTGGAGTGCGGTCCAGAACACTGAAGCTTTCTTT
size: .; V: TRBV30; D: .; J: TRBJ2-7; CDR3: CAWSASHEQYF; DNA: TGTGCCTGGAGCGCGTCCCACGAGCAGTACTTC
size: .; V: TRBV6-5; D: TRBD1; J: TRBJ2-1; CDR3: CASSFVTGGNEQFF; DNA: TGTGCCAGCAGTTTCGTGACAGGGGGAAATGAGCAGTTCTTC
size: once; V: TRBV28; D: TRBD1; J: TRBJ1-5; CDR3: CASSLYRGVKQPQHF; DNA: TGTGCCAGCAGTTTATACAGGGGGGTTAAACAGCCCCAGCATTTT
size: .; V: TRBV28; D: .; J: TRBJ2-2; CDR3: CASSVLATKGELFF; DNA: TGTGCCAGCAGTGTTCTTGCGACTAAGGGGGAGCTGTTTTTT
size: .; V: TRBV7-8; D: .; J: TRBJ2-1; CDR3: CASSLAGGNAYNEQFF; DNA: TGTGCCAGCAGCTTAGCGGGCGGGAATGCCTACAATGAGCAGTTCTTC
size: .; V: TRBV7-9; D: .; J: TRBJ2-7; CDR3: CASSFGTGSSYEQYF; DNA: TGTGCCAGCAGCTTCGGTACAGGGAGCTCCTACGAGCAGTACTTC
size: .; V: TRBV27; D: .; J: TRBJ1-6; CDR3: CASSLEVQGDSYNSPLHF; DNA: TGTGCCAGCAGTTTAGAGGTCCAGGGCGACTCCTATAATTCACCCCTCCACTTT
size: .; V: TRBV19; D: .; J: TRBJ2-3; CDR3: CASSSLPGDTQYF; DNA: TGTGCCAGTAGTAGCTTGCCAGGGGATACGCAGTATTTT
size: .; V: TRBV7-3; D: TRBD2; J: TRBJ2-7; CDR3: CASSLSSGTRDSEQYF; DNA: TGTGCCAGCTCCCTTTCTTCCGGGACTAGAGATAGCGAGCAGTACTTC
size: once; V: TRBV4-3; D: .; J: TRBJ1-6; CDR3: CASSQDLGDMGGVNSPLHF; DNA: TGCGCCAGCAGCCAAGATCTTGGAGACATGGGGGGTGTGAATTCACCCCTCCACTTT
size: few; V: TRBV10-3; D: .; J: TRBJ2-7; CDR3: CAISESAGKAYEQYF; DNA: TGTGCCATCAGTGAGTCAGCAGGGAAGGCCTACGAGCAGTACTTC
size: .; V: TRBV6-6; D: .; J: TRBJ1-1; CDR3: CASSYEAGRTEAFF; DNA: TGTGCCAGCAGTTACGAAGCAGGGAGGACTGAAGCTTTCTTT
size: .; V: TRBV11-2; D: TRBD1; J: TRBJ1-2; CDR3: CASSPARGQGGYTF; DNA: TGTGCCAGCAGCCCAGCGAGGGGGCAGGGTGGCTACACCTTC
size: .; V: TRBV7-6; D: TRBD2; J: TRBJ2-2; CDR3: CASSLERELHAGELFF; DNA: TGTGCCAGCAGCCTCGAGCGGGAATTGCATGCCGGGGAGCTGTTTTTT
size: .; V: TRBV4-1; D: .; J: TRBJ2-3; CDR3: CASSQGGGSTDTQYF; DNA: TGCGCCAGCAGCCAAGGGGGCGGTAGCACAGATACGCAGTATTTT
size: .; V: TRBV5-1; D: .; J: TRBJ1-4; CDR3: CASSLGEVTPELFF; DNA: TGCGCCAGCAGCTTGGGCGAGGTAACCCCTGAACTGTTTTTT
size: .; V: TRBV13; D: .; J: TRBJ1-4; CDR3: CASTLLTGMREKLFF; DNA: TGTGCCAGCACCTTACTAACAGGGATGCGGGAAAAACTGTTTTTT
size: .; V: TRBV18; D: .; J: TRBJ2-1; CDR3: CASSPLLRLENEQFF; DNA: TGTGCCAGCTCACCACTCCTACGGTTGGAGAATGAGCAGTTCTTC
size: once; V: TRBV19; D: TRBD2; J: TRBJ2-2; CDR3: CASRLTSGDNTGELFF; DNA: TGTGCCAGCCGTTTAACTAGCGGGGATAACACCGGGGAGCTGTTTTTT
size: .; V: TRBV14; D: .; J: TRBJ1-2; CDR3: CASSQVPEAGAGYTF; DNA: TGTGCCAGCAGCCAAGTACCCGAGGCGGGGGCTGGCTACACCTTC
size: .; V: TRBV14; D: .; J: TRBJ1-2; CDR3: CASSQNLGDGYTF; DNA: TGTGCCAGCAGCCAGAATCTAGGGGATGGCTACACCTTC
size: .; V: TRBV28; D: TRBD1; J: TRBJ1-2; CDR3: CASRTGVTGYTF; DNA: TGTGCCAGCAGGACAGGGGTAACGGGCTACACCTTC
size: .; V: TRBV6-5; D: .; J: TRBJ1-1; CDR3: CASNPGTLNTEAFF; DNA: TGTGCCAGCAACCCCGGGACACTGAACACTGAAGCTTTCTTT
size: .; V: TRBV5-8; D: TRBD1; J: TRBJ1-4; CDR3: CASSLGQGSEKLFF; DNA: TGTGCCAGCAGCCTCGGACAGGGTTCTGAAAAACTGTTTTTT